Described below is a single T cell receptor beta chain sequence and its context. Sample-barcoded 5' priming and a J-beta primer mix drove a second PCR of roughly 6 to 12 cycles. TCRdb reprocessed the 5' RACE reads with MiXCR, giving one entry per CDR3 protein. The table has 1.5 million to 2 million distinct CDR3 sequences, about 35% seen once. The source of the sample is a study of blood T cells in healthy people across ages. This CDR3 comprises 17 residues. V lost 2 bases and J 4 bases, leaving 17 bases between the germline ends. The germline V gene has CDR1 MGHRA and CDR2 YSYEKL. The sequence came from a woman in her twenties or thirties in good health. The chain recombines TRBV4-1 with TRBJ2-2; no reliable D call. The sequenced material came from blood. The CDR3 DNA sequence: TGCGCCAGCAGCCAAAGGTCCCAGGCCTCGAGCACCGGGGAGCTGTTTTTT. This sequence encodes CASSQRSQASSTGELFF.